This T cell receptor beta chain was profiled in a study of cytomegalovirus exposure and HLA in healthy donors. Study observations and caveats: According to a later analysis, most TCR beta chains associated with CMV appeared HLA-restricted. Further analysis, carried out later, found HLA-associated TCR beta chains more clonally expanded than equally common other chains.

V was clipped by 2 bases and J by 8 bases, with 15 bases between them. There are 14 residues in the CDR3. The germline V gene has CDR1 MNHNY and CDR2 SVGAGI (reference sequence). The primer mix had 60 Vbeta and 13 Jbeta primers. The table came from immunoSEQ multiplex PCR; TCRdb's copy has only in-frame clones and leaves some out. The sample holds 200,000 to 250,000 clones; about 80% are singletons and the top ten take about 10%. To note about this clone: No antigen is known for it.

The specimen was PBMCs. V is TRBV6-6 and J is TRBJ1-1; D gene uncertain. This receptor was taken from a woman in her forties or fifties in good health and CMV-seropositive. The CDR3 nucleotides are TGTGCCAGCAGTTACGAGGCTGTGCGCGGGGAAGCTTTCTTT. It is translated as CASSYEAVRGEAFF.